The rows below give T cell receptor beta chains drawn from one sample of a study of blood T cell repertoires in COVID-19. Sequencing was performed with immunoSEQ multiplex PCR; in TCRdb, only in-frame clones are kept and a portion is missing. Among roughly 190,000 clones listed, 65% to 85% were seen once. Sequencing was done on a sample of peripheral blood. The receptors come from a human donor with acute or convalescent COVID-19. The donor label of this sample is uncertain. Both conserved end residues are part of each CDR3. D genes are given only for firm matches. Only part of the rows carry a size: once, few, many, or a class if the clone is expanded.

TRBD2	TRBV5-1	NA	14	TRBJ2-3	TGCGCCAGCAGCTTTAGCGGGAGCACAGATACGCAGTATTTT	CASSFSGSTDTQYF
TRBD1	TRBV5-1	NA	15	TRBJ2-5	TGCGCCAGCAGTCCGACAGGGGCCGCCCAAGAGACCCAGTACTTC	CASSPTGAAQETQYF
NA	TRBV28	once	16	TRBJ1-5	TGTGCCAGCAGTTTATCCTACAGGGTTAGCAATCAGCCCCAGCATTTT	CASSLSYRVSNQPQHF
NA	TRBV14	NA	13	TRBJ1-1	TGTGCCAGCAGCCAGGGGCCGAACACTGAAGCTTTCTTT	CASSQGPNTEAFF
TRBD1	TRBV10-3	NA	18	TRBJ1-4	TGTGCCATCAGTGAGTCTAGGGGACAGGTTGGGAGTAATGAAAAACTGTTTTTT	CAISESRGQVGSNEKLFF
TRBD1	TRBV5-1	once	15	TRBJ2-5	TGCGCCAGCAGCGGGGGACAGGGAAAGGGAGAGACCCAGTACTTC	CASSGGQGKGETQYF
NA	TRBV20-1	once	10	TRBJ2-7	TGCAGTGCTACCGCGGGGGAGCAGTACTTC	CSATAGEQYF
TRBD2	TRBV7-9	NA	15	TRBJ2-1	TGTGCCAGCAGCGCCCGGGGGGGTTCCTACAATGAGCAGTTCTTC	CASSARGGSYNEQFF
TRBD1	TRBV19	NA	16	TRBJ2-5	TGTGCCAGTAGTCCTCGACAGGGAATTGAGAAAGAGACCCAGTACTTC	CASSPRQGIEKETQYF
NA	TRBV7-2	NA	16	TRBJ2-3	TGTGCCAGCAGCCTAAGGGGGGGGTTGTTGACAGATACGCAGTATTTT	CASSLRGGLLTDTQYF
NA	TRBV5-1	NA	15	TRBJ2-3	TGCGCCAGCAGCCCCCGGAGCGCTAGCACAGATACGCAGTATTTT	CASSPRSASTDTQYF